This entry lists 32 T cell receptor beta chains sequenced from one sample in a study of blood T cell repertoires in COVID-19. TCRdb's copy holds only in-frame clones and misses some; the assay was immunoSEQ multiplex PCR. Here the sample spans 180,000 or so clones, about 86% being singletons. Sequenced: peripheral blood. The receptors stem from a man in his 60s with acute or convalescent COVID-19.

CDR3 in DNA: TGTGCCAGTAGTATCGGAGAGACAGCAACTAACTATGGCTACACCTTC. As protein: CASSIGETATNYGYTF. The rearrangement links TRBV19 to TRBJ1-2; D perhaps matches TRBD1 (5 bases). Germline V gene lookup returns CDR1 LNHDA and CDR2 SQIVND (reference sequence). V lost 3 bases and J lost 0, with 14 bases in between. The length of the CDR3 is 16 residues.

The chain carries TRBV18 and TRBJ1-3; 7 bases map to TRBD1. Unmatched junction bases numbered 8, after V lost 5 bases and J lost 1 base. The CDR3 is 16 residues long. The germline V gene encodes CDR1 KGHSH and CDR2 LQKENI. The CDR3: CASSGGTANSGNTIYF. The CDR3 coding sequence is TGTGCCAGCTCAGGGGGGACAGCTAATTCTGGAAACACCATATATTTT.

This chain connects TRBV5-4 to TRBJ2-4, with a possible D match to TRBD1 (5 bases). The ends were cut back, 3 bases at V and 3 bases at J, with 13 bases in the middle. Germline CDR1 is SGHNT and CDR2 is YYREEE (reference sequence). CDR3 size: 15 residues. CDR3 residues: CASSYGGTGKNIQYF. The CDR3 DNA reads as TGTGCCAGCAGCTACGGCGGTACAGGCAAAAACATTCAGTACTTC.

The chain employs TRBV10-3 and TRBJ2-3, with 7 bases that match TRBD2. After removal of 7 bases from V and 0 bases from J, the junction contained 4 bases not matched to a gene. Germline CDR1 ENHRY, CDR2 SYGVKD. The CDR3 contains 14 residues. The CDR3 DNA reads TGTGCCATCAAAACTAGCGCAAGCACAGATACGCAGTATTTT. Residues: CAIKTSASTDTQYF.

This sequence joins TRBV30 and TRBJ2-2; 13 positions agree with TRBD2. The V gene end was trimmed by 5 bases and the J gene end by 3 bases; junction bases not matched to a gene: 6. Germline assignment: CDR1 GTSNPN and CDR2 SVGIG (reference sequence). There are 16 residues in the CDR3. Here the CDR3 reads CAWGGLAGAHTGELFF. For the CDR3, the DNA is TGTGCCTGGGGCGGACTAGCGGGAGCACACACCGGGGAGCTGTTTTTT.

This chain uses TRBV20-1 with TRBJ2-1; maybe TRBD2 (5 bases). CDR3 size: 11 residues. Germline V gives CDR1 DFQATT, CDR2 SNEGSKA (reference sequence). The V end lost 6 bases, the J end lost 9 bases, and 12 bases lay between the germline ends. The CDR3 loop is CSAFQAGEQFF. The CDR3 DNA sequence: TGCAGTGCCTTTCAGGCGGGTGAGCAGTTCTTC.

The genes are TRBV20-1 and TRBJ2-3, with a possible D match to TRBD1 (6 bases). In germline, CDR1 is DFQATT, CDR2 SNEGSKA (reference sequence). The V gene lost 3 bases and the J gene lost 1 base, with 17 bases spanning the gap. The CDR3 runs 16 residues. The CDR3 sequence is CSASLSWGLGTDTQYF. CDR3 in DNA: TGCAGTGCTAGTCTATCGTGGGGGCTTGGCACAGATACGCAGTATTTT.

This clone has just one count. The chain links TRBV6-6 to TRBJ2-3; 8 bases map to TRBD2. The V and J ends lost 5 bases and 4 bases, in that order; junction bases with no gene match: 20. CDR1 is MNHNY and CDR2 is SVGAGI in the germline V gene (reference sequence). The CDR3 is 19 amino acids. CDR3 sequence: CASSGSRDSGTRVADTQYF. CDR3 in DNA: TGTGCCAGCAGTGGATCAAGAGATTCTGGGACTAGGGTAGCAGATACGCAGTATTTT.

This clone has a single count. The V gene is TRBV7-9, the J gene TRBJ1-4, with TRBD1 as a possible D gene (6 bases). The ends were cut back, 7 bases at V and 7 bases at J, with 13 bases in the middle. In germline, CDR1 is SEHNR, CDR2 FQNEAQ (reference sequence). The CDR3 is made up of 13 amino acids. CDR3 in amino acids: CASMGRGSEKLFF. In nucleotides, the CDR3 is TGTGCCAGCATGGGGAGGGGGAGTGAAAAACTGTTTTTT.

V and J are TRBV4-1 and TRBJ2-6; 7 nucleotides line up with TRBD1. The CDR3 is 18 amino acids. J gave up 0 bases and V 4 bases, and 9 bases lay outside the gene matches. Germline V lookup: CDR1 MGHRA, CDR2 YSYEKL. The CDR3 is CASSPTGAPGSGANVLTF. The CDR3 nucleotides are TGCGCCAGCAGCCCAACAGGGGCGCCAGGCTCTGGGGCCAACGTCCTGACTTTC.

The genes are TRBV25-1 and TRBJ1-4, with D tentatively TRBD1 (5 bases). Trimming took 3 bases from V and 0 from J, leaving 14 bases between them. Germline V CDR1 and CDR2: MGHDK, SYGVNS. CDR3 length equals 17 residues. The CDR3 reads CASSEYRTRTTNEKLFF. The CDR3 region has the DNA TGTGCCAGCAGTGAGTATAGGACAAGGACAACTAATGAAAAACTGTTTTTT.

J is TRBJ2-7 and V is TRBV28; 8 positions agree with TRBD2. This CDR3 has 14 residues. The V gene's germline CDR1 is MDHEN and CDR2 SYDVKM. The junction had 9 bases not matched to a gene; V was cut back by 7 bases and J by 4 bases. The CDR3 region has the DNA TGTGCCAGCACGGCCTGGCGGGAGGCTTACGAGCAGTACTTC. Encoded protein: CASTAWREAYEQYF.

The table lists this clone with a count of one. The rearrangement uses TRBV27 and TRBJ2-7, with D perhaps TRBD1 (6 bases). The CDR3 runs 14 residues. Trimming cost V 6 bases and J 2 bases, with 14 bases left between them. CDR1 MNHEY and CDR2 SMNVEV come from the germline V gene (reference sequence). The CDR3 region has the DNA TGTGCCAGCAGGTGGACAGTTTCTACCTACGAGCAGTACTTC. This translates into CASRWTVSTYEQYF.

This chain connects TRBV2 to TRBJ2-3; D ambiguous. V lost 6 bases, J lost 2 bases, and 12 bases lay in between. The CDR3 runs to 14 residues. Germline CDR1 reads SNHLY; CDR2 reads FYNNEI. CDR3 nucleotides: TGTGCCAGCAGGAAAGAAGAGGACACAGATACGCAGTATTTT. This translates into CASRKEEDTDTQYF. Complete variable domain (other parts from reference TRBV2 and TRBJ2-3): EPEVTQTPSHQVTQMGQEVILRCVPISNHLYFYWYRQILGQKVEFLVSFYNNEISEKSEIFDDQFSVERPDGSNFTLKIRSTKLEDSAMYFCASRKEEDTDTQYFGPGTRLTVL.

The chain links TRBV4-1 to TRBJ2-3; D might be TRBD1 (6 bases). The V gene lost 1 base and the J gene lost 4 bases, with 18 bases spanning the gap. CDR3 size: 17 residues. Germline V gene data show CDR1 as MGHRA and CDR2 as YSYEKL. CDR3 nucleotides: TGCGCCAGCAGCCAAGTACGGGCAGGGGTGGGGGCAGATACGCAGTATTTT. This gives the protein CASSQVRAGVGADTQYF.

This clone was counted once. The chain employs TRBV28 and TRBJ1-1; 10 nucleotides agree with TRBD1. V gave up 0 bases and J gave up 0 bases; unmatched junction bases: 1. Germline CDR1 MDHEN, CDR2 SYDVKM. The CDR3 is made up of 16 amino acids. CDR3 nucleotide sequence: TGTGCCAGCAGTTTATGGGGACAGGGGCTGAACACTGAAGCTTTCTTT. Translation gives CASSLWGQGLNTEAFF.

This chain links TRBV6-1 with TRBJ1-1, with 8 nucleotides matching TRBD1. The trim removed 2 bases at V and 6 bases at J, leaving 8 bases unmatched. Germline CDR1 and CDR2: MNHNS and SASEGT. The CDR3 covers 15 residues. The DNA of the CDR3 is TGTGCCAGCAGTGAATGGGCAGGGGGCTTACCTGAAGCTTTCTTT. Translating it yields CASSEWAGGLPEAFF.

This sequence joins TRBV2 and TRBJ1-1; D may be TRBD1 (5 bases). Germline loops: CDR1 SNHLY, CDR2 FYNNEI. Trimming pared 6 bases from V and 2 bases from J, leaving 16 bases between. The CDR3 extends over 15 amino acids. The chain's CDR3 is CASRTLGGGNTEAFF. CDR3 DNA sequence: TGTGCCAGCAGAACCCTGGGCGGGGGTAACACTGAAGCTTTCTTT.

The sample holds many counts of this clone. The rearrangement links TRBV5-4 to TRBJ2-7; the match to TRBD2 covers 12 bases. V lost 4 bases to trimming and J lost 5 bases; unmatched junction nucleotides: 4. The germline V gene has CDR1 SGHNT and CDR2 YYREEE (reference sequence). This CDR3 is 14 amino acids long. CDR3 in DNA: TGTGCCAGCAGCCACCGACTAGCGGGAGACGAGCAGTACTTC. Translated, it gives CASSHRLAGDEQYF.

This chain joins TRBV9 and TRBJ2-1; 10 nucleotides match TRBD2. Germline loops: CDR1 SGDLS, CDR2 YYNGEE. V trimming: 3 bases; J trimming: 6 bases; junction bases outside the gene matches: 3. The CDR3 loop spans 14 amino acids. CDR3 loop: CASSALAGVNEQFF. CDR3 bases: TGTGCCAGCAGCGCCCTAGCGGGAGTCAATGAGCAGTTCTTC.

The rearrangement joins TRBV6-5 to TRBJ1-2, with D possibly TRBD1 on 5 matching bases. Germline CDR1 reads MNHEY; CDR2 reads SVGAGI. The CDR3 totals 14 residues. The V gene lost 8 bases and the J gene lost 0 bases, with 13 bases spanning the gap. The CDR3, as DNA: TGTGCCAGCCGGGAGGGGCGTCCTAACTATGGCTACACCTTC. Its protein product is CASREGRPNYGYTF.

The count of this clone is one. The J gene is TRBJ2-2, the V gene TRBV27, with 11 bases identical to TRBD2. The CDR3 is made up of 15 amino acids. V lost 3 bases to trimming and J lost 7 bases; unmatched junction nucleotides: 4. Germline assignment: CDR1 MNHEY and CDR2 SMNVEV (reference sequence). The CDR3 DNA follows: TGTGCCAGCAGTTTTAGCGGGAGGGCCGGCGGGGAGCTGTTTTTT. It yields the protein CASSFSGRAGGELFF.

To note about this clone: A junction boundary mismatches the germline segment, possibly from a read error. The chain is built from TRBV9 and TRBJ1-1; D is possibly TRBD1 (5 bases). CDR3 length: 15 amino acids. Per the germline V gene, CDR1 is SGDLS and CDR2 is YYNGEE. The CDR3 sequence is CARSVGWGGNTEAFF. In DNA form, the CDR3 reads TGTGCCCGCAGCGTGGGCTGGGGGGGGAACACTGAAGCTTTCTTT.

V is TRBV5-4 and J is TRBJ1-3, with D perhaps matching TRBD1 (6 bases). This CDR3 spans 16 amino acids. CDR1 and CDR2 (germline): SGHNT, YYREEE (reference sequence). V was shortened by 0 bases and J by 3 bases, with 13 bases between the two germline ends. In DNA, the CDR3 is TGTGCCAGCAGCTTGGGGGACACTAGGGGTGGAAACACCATATATTTT. It codes for CASSLGDTRGGNTIYF.

The DNA for the CDR3 is TGCGCCAGCAGCCACCAACAGGTTAACTATGGCTACACCTTC. Its translation: CASSHQQVNYGYTF. The chain joins TRBV4-1 to TRBJ1-2, with a tentative D call TRBD1 (5 bases). V lost 3 bases, J lost 1 base, and 9 bases lay in between. Germline V lookup: CDR1 MGHRA, CDR2 YSYEKL. CDR3 size: 14 residues.

On this clone: The sample holds other DNA sequences that translate to the same CDR3. The chain uses TRBV11-2 and TRBJ1-2, with unresolved D. The CDR3 has 13 amino acids. The V and J ends lost 0 bases and 2 bases respectively, with 4 bases between them. CDR1 and CDR2 from the germline V gene are SGHAT and FQNNGV. CDR3 nucleotides: TGTGCCAGCAGCTTAGACAGGAACTATGGCTACACCTTC. Translating it yields CASSLDRNYGYTF.

The chain has TRBV28 and TRBJ1-2; 11 bases line up with TRBD1. The CDR3 runs 17 residues. Looked up from germline, CDR1 is MDHEN and CDR2 is SYDVKM. V lost 2 bases to trimming and J lost 5 bases; unmatched junction nucleotides: 10. The CDR3 is CASSLGGKGQGEYGYTF. CDR3 nucleotides: TGTGCCAGCAGTTTAGGCGGAAAGGGACAGGGGGAATATGGCTACACCTTC.

The chain links TRBV3-1 (or the pseudogene TRBV3-2) to TRBJ2-3; 9 nucleotides agree with TRBD2. V was clipped by 0 bases and J by 5 bases; unmatched bases: 9. Germline CDR1 is LGHDT and CDR2 is YNNKEL (reference sequence). This CDR3 is 17 amino acids long. The CDR3 protein is CASSQDAREGLRDTQYF. In DNA form, the CDR3 reads TGTGCCAGCAGCCAAGATGCGCGGGAGGGCCTTAGAGATACGCAGTATTTT.

The rearrangement uses TRBV19 and TRBJ1-1, with D possibly being TRBD1 (6 bases). V was shortened by 4 bases and J by 4 bases, with 16 bases between the two germline ends. CDR1 and CDR2 from the germline V gene are LNHDA and SQIVND (reference sequence). The CDR3 is 15 residues long. Written as DNA, the CDR3 is TGTGCCAGTAGTACCTCCCCCCAGGGGCCCACTGAAGCTTTCTTT. This translates into CASSTSPQGPTEAFF.

The V call is TRBV3-1 (or the pseudogene TRBV3-2), the J call TRBJ2-1, with D maybe TRBD2 (5 bases). Germline CDR1 is LGHDT and CDR2 is YNNKEL (reference sequence). The CDR3 contains 15 residues. V shed 1 base and J shed 7 bases, with 14 bases lying between them. CDR3 sequence reads: CASSQGGTRLNEQFF. As DNA, the CDR3 is TGTGCCAGCAGCCAAGGGGGAACTAGGCTGAATGAGCAGTTCTTC.

V and J are TRBV5-1 and TRBJ2-3; 8 bases line up with TRBD1. The CDR3 totals 14 residues. The V gene's germline CDR1 is SGHRS and CDR2 YFSETQ. The V gene end was trimmed by 7 bases and the J gene end by 5 bases; junction bases not matched to a gene: 9. In DNA, the CDR3 is TGCGCCAGCGTCCAGGGGGCGCGGGGAGATACGCAGTATTTT. Translated, it gives CASVQGARGDTQYF.

CDR3 sequence (DNA): TGTGCCAGCACTCAGGACAGGGACGCTTTCTTT. Protein: CASTQDRDAFF. The V call is TRBV28, the J call TRBJ1-1; 8 bases fit TRBD1. CDR1 and CDR2 from the germline V gene are MDHEN and SYDVKM. V trimming: 7 bases; J trimming: 11 bases; junction bases outside the gene matches: 6. This CDR3 contains 11 residues. Full variable domain (outside the CDR3, taken from reference TRBV28 and TRBJ1-1): DVKVTQSSRYLVKRTGEKVFLECVQDMDHENMFWYRQDPGLGLRLIYFSYDVKMKEKGDIPEGYSVSREKKERFSLILESASTNQTSMYLCASTQDRDAFFGQGTRLTVV.